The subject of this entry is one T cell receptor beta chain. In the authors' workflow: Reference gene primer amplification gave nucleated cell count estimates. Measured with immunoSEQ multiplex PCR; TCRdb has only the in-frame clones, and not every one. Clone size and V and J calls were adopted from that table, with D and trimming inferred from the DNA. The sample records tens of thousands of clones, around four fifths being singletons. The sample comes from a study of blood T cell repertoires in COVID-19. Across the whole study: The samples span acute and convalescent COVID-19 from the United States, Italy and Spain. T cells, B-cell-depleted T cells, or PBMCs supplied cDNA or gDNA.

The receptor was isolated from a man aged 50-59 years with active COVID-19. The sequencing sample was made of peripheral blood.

CDR3 protein: CASSVPLAAATDTQYF. DNA for the CDR3: TGTGCCAGCTCGGTCCCTCTAGCGGCCGCCACAGATACGCAGTATTTT. This rearrangement joins TRBV27 to TRBJ2-3, with TRBD2 matching over 7 bases. This CDR3 is built from 16 residues. Germline trimming cut 8 bases from V and 2 bases from J; bases unmatched to any gene: 13. Germline CDR1 and CDR2: MNHEY and SMNVEV (reference sequence).